A selection of T cell receptor beta chains follows, all from one sample in a study of blood T cell repertoires in COVID-19. Assay: immunoSEQ multiplex PCR; the TCRdb copy retains only in-frame clones and omits some. Among 120,000 to 150,000 clones listed, 88% were seen once. The sample taken for sequencing was peripheral blood. The receptors come from a woman aged 60-70 years with acute or convalescent COVID-19. Both conserved end residues are part of each CDR3. A D gene is named only where the DNA matches it firmly. Not all rows give a size; the values are once, few, many and, for expanded clones, a class.

j_call	d_call	clone_size	v_call	cdr3_nt	cdr3_aa
TRBJ1-2	.	.	TRBV5-1	TGCGCCAGCAGCTTGGCCGGGGAAGGCTACACCTTC	CASSLAGEGYTF
TRBJ1-5	.	.	TRBV6-5	TGTGCCAGCATCCCCGGATCAGGGGTTAGTCAGCCCCAGCATTTT	CASIPGSGVSQPQHF
TRBJ2-7	TRBD1	.	TRBV28	TGTGCCAGCAGTTTACAGGGGGCGGGGGAGCAGTACTTC	CASSLQGAGEQYF
TRBJ2-5	.	.	TRBV5-1	TGCGCCAGCAGCTTGGATCTGGCGGGCCAAGAGACCCAGTACTTC	CASSLDLAGQETQYF
TRBJ2-5	.	.	TRBV7-2	TGTGCCAGCAGCCCAGGGAGGTGGGAGACCCAGTACTTC	CASSPGRWETQYF
TRBJ1-5	TRBD1	.	TRBV4-1	TGCGCCAGCAGCCACCCGGGACAGGGACAATCGCGCAATCAGCCCCAGCATTTT	CASSHPGQGQSRNQPQHF
TRBJ2-3	.	.	TRBV7-3	TGTGCCAGCAGCTTAGTCGGGACATCTAGCACAGATACGCAGTATTTT	CASSLVGTSSTDTQYF
TRBJ2-2	.	.	TRBV19	TGTGCCAGTAGTAAAATACATGCGAACACCGGGGAGCTGTTTTTT	CASSKIHANTGELFF
TRBJ1-1	.	.	TRBV6-5	TGTGCCAGCAGCAACTCGAGATGGAACACTGAAGCTTTCTTT	CASSNSRWNTEAFF
TRBJ2-7	TRBD2	.	TRBV7-8	TGTGCCAGCAGCCAAGGACTAGCCTACGAGCAGTACTTC	CASSQGLAYEQYF
TRBJ1-4	TRBD1	.	TRBV3-1/TRBV3-2	TGTGCCAGCAGTAGACAGGGGTCGGGCGAAAAACTGTTTTTT	CASSRQGSGEKLFF
TRBJ1-2	.	.	TRBV28	TGTGCCAGCAGTGAACAGGGTGGAGGCTACACCTTC	CASSEQGGGYTF
TRBJ2-3	.	.	TRBV9	TGTGCCAGCAGCGCGAGGGGGGGAGACTCCTCTAGCACAGATACGCAGTATTTT	CASSARGGDSSSTDTQYF
TRBJ1-2	.	.	TRBV28	TGTGCCATCCGTCGAGCTTCAACGGCGGATGGCTACACCTTC	CAIRRASTADGYTF
TRBJ2-7	.	.	TRBV11-3	TGTGCCAGCAGCTTATCCCCGTTATACGAGCAGTACTTC	CASSLSPLYEQYF
TRBJ2-3	.	.	TRBV28	TGTGCCAGCAGTTTCCCCATAGAACACCAGACATATACGCAGTATTTT	CASSFPIEHQTYTQYF
TRBJ1-2	.	once	TRBV19	TGTGCCAGTAGTGTACAGGGAGCTAACTATGGCTACACCTTC	CASSVQGANYGYTF
TRBJ1-2	TRBD1	.	TRBV2	TGTGCCAGCAGTGACCAGGGGGTTTCGGGCTACACCTTC	CASSDQGVSGYTF
TRBJ1-5	TRBD1	few	TRBV27	TGTGCCAGCGGGTGGACAGGGGGGAATCAGCCCCAGCATTTT	CASGWTGGNQPQHF
TRBJ1-5	TRBD1	.	TRBV6-5	TGTGCCAGCACTCCCGGGACAGTGAATCAGCCCCAGCATTTT	CASTPGTVNQPQHF
TRBJ1-3	.	.	TRBV18	TGTGCCAGCTCACCACCGCTGAGCTCTGGAAACACCATATATTTT	CASSPPLSSGNTIYF
TRBJ1-1	.	.	TRBV6-5	TGTGCCAGCAGTTCCCCAGTGAACACTGAAGCTTTCTTT	CASSSPVNTEAFF
TRBJ2-1	.	.	TRBV7-9	TGTGCCAGCAGCCCTTGGCGGGGCTCCTACAATGAGCAGTTCTTC	CASSPWRGSYNEQFF
TRBJ2-3	TRBD2	.	TRBV5-6	TGTGCCAGCAACGGGTTAGCGGGGGCCTTAAGTTACACAGATACGCAGTATTTT	CASNGLAGALSYTDTQYF
TRBJ2-1	TRBD2	.	TRBV7-7	TGTGCTAGCAGCCCTAGACTAGCGGGGTTGTTTCGTGAGCAGTTCTTC	CASSPRLAGLFREQFF
TRBJ1-5	.	.	TRBV14	TGTGCCAGCAGCCCCGGACAGAGCAATCAGCCCCAGCATTTT	CASSPGQSNQPQHF
TRBJ2-7	TRBD1	.	TRBV19	TGTGCCAGTAGTCTCCTCCCGGGACAGGGTATTACCTACGAGCAGTACTTC	CASSLLPGQGITYEQYF
TRBJ1-1	TRBD1	.	TRBV19	TGTGCCAGTAGTATAGTGACAGGGGGTTACACTGAAGCTTTCTTT	CASSIVTGGYTEAFF
TRBJ1-4	TRBD1	.	TRBV6-6	TGTGCCAGCAGTTTAGACAGGGGCGTTGAAAAACTGTTTTTT	CASSLDRGVEKLFF
TRBJ1-3	.	.	TRBV19	TGTGCCAGTAGTATCCCTGACAGCTCTGGAAACACCATATATTTT	CASSIPDSSGNTIYF
TRBJ1-2	.	.	TRBV7-3	TGTGCCAGCAGCCGGGACATCTGTAACTATGGCTACACCTTC	CASSRDICNYGYTF
TRBJ2-7	.	.	TRBV2	TGTGCCAGCAGTGAAGTGGGGGGTGGCGGACATTCCTACGAGCAGTACTTC	CASSEVGGGGHSYEQYF
TRBJ2-7	TRBD2	once	TRBV2	TGTGCCAGCAGTTTAAGCGGGGGCAACTCCTACGAGCAGTACTTC	CASSLSGGNSYEQYF
TRBJ2-3	.	.	TRBV27	TGTGCCAGCAGGATCACAGGGACAGATACGCAGTATTTT	CASRITGTDTQYF
TRBJ1-1	.	.	TRBV10-3	TGTGCCATCAGCCCGCAGTTGAACACTGAAGCTTTCTTT	CAISPQLNTEAFF
TRBJ2-5	.	few	TRBV15	TGTGCCACCAGCAGGTCAGGGTTACAGACCCAGTACTTC	CATSRSGLQTQYF
TRBJ1-1	.	.	TRBV28	TGTGCCAGCAGTTTACCTCAGGGGATGAACACTGAAGCTTTCTTT	CASSLPQGMNTEAFF
TRBJ1-1	.	.	TRBV7-9	TGTGCCAGCAGCTTAGAGGCAGGGAACACTGAAGCTTTCTTT	CASSLEAGNTEAFF
TRBJ2-1	.	.	TRBV21-1	TGTGCCAGCAGCACAACACAGGGGGCGGTGAGCCATGAGCAGTTCTTC	CASSTTQGAVSHEQFF
TRBJ2-1	.	few	TRBV7-9	TGTGCCAGCAGCTTAGGGGACACTCCCGAAGATGAGCAGTTCTTC	CASSLGDTPEDEQFF
TRBJ1-5	.	.	TRBV28	TGTGCCAGCAGTTTCGGCAGGGGCCAAAATCAGCCCCAGCATTTT	CASSFGRGQNQPQHF
TRBJ1-1	TRBD1	once	TRBV19	TGTGCCAGTAGTCCCACTCGGACAGGGGGAGGGGACACTGAAGCTTTCTTT	CASSPTRTGGGDTEAFF
TRBJ1-1	.	.	TRBV11-2	TGTGCCAGCAGCCCCGTGAGGAGGGCTGAAGCTTTCTTT	CASSPVRRAEAFF
TRBJ2-3	.	few	TRBV7-2	TGTGCCAGCAGCTTAGAGCGGCGGGGGCCCTCGGCTGGCACAGATACGCAGTATTTT	CASSLERRGPSAGTDTQYF
TRBJ1-2	.	.	TRBV24-1	TGTGCCACCAGTGAAAACGATCGGACTTCCAGAGATGGCTACACCTTC	CATSENDRTSRDGYTF
TRBJ1-3	.	once	TRBV19	TGTGCCAGCAGTCCCACCGAGGGAACTGGAAACACCATATATTTT	CASSPTEGTGNTIYF
TRBJ1-3	.	.	TRBV5-4	TGTGCCAGCAGCCGTTATAGCTCTGGAAACACCATATATTTT	CASSRYSSGNTIYF
TRBJ2-3	.	.	TRBV3-1/TRBV3-2	TGTGCCAGCAGCCAAGAGGCCCGAGAGGTTGATACGCAGTATTTT	CASSQEAREVDTQYF
TRBJ2-5	TRBD2	.	TRBV10-3	TGTGCCATCAGTAGCGGGACCACCCAAGAGACCCAGTACTTC	CAISSGTTQETQYF
TRBJ1-1	TRBD1	.	TRBV5-4	TGTGCCAGCAGCCCGGGACAGCGTACTGAAGCTTTCTTT	CASSPGQRTEAFF
TRBJ1-1	.	.	TRBV5-6	TGTGCCAGCAGCTTGGACAGGGTGGACGGCACTGAAGCTTTCTTT	CASSLDRVDGTEAFF
TRBJ1-1	TRBD1	.	TRBV6-5	TGTGCCAGCAAAGAACAGGGGCAGTGGGGCACTGAAGCTTTCTTT	CASKEQGQWGTEAFF
TRBJ1-3	TRBD1	once	TRBV6-5	TGTGCCAGCAGGTCCGGACAGGCGATAAACACCATATATTTT	CASRSGQAINTIYF
TRBJ1-2	.	.	TRBV12-3/TRBV12-4	TGTGCCAGCAGGGACACCTTCGTTGGCTACACCTTC	CASRDTFVGYTF
TRBJ1-6	.	.	TRBV19	TGTGCCAGTATTCGGTGGACACGGTACAAGAGCTCCTATAATTCACCCCTCCACTTT	CASIRWTRYKSSYNSPLHF